This T cell receptor (beta chain) was identified during a study of CD8+ T cells in alopecia areata. Study-level background: Severity among treated patients was scored by the percentage of scalp area affected.

Looked up from germline, CDR1 is LNHDA and CDR2 is SQIVND (reference sequence). V was cut by 4 bases and J by 0 bases, with 6 bases left in between. This CDR3 is built from 13 residues. Isolated RNA was reverse transcribed into cDNA used as the sequencing template. Data came from immunoSEQ multiplex PCR; TCRdb stores just in-frame clones and leaves some out. The table lists a few hundred thousand clones, approximately 38% of them singletons. Comments on this clone: Its target is not known.

General study points: Higher clonality and more expanded CD8+ clones appeared in lesional than normal scalp.

Documented treatment: oral pan-JAK inhibitor, 5-10 mg twice daily. The TCR comes from a human donor with alopecia areata. V and J are TRBV19 and TRBJ1-1, with D possibly TRBD1 on 6 matching bases. The sequenced sample was CD4+ T cells sorted from blood, obtained around week 30, from a patient treated with tofacitinib. The CDR3 loop is CASSRTVNTEAFF. The CDR3 DNA sequence: TGTGCCAGTAGTAGGACAGTGAACACTGAAGCTTTCTTT.